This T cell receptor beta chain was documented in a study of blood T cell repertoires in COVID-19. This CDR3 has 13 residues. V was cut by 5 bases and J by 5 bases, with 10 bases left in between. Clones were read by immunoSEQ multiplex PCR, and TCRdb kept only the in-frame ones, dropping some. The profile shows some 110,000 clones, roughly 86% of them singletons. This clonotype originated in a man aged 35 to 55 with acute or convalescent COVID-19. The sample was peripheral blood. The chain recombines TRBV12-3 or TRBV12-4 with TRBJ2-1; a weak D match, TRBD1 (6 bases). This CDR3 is CASSRQVNNEQFF. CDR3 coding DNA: TGTGCCAGCAGTCGACAGGTCAACAATGAGCAGTTCTTC.